The 2 T cell receptor beta chains below come from one sample, sequenced in a study of cytomegalovirus exposure and HLA in healthy donors. This PCR relied on a set of 60 Vbeta primers and 13 Jbeta primers. TCRdb keeps only in-frame clones here, not all; method: immunoSEQ multiplex PCR. Among around 180,000 clones listed, approximately 80% were seen once. Sequencing was performed on PBMCs. The source of these receptors is a woman between 50 and 59 years old in good health and CMV-seronegative.

The rearrangement links TRBV11-2 to TRBJ1-3; D is unresolved. Between the trimmed V and J ends, which lost 7 bases and 3 bases, there was a span of 22 bases. The germline V gene has CDR1 SGHAT and CDR2 FQNNGV. The CDR3 has 17 amino acids. CDR3 in DNA: TGTGCCAGCATCAATATTCTCCCCCAGCGAGGTGGAAACACCATATATTTT. This sequence encodes CASINILPQRGGNTIYF.

The chain is built from TRBV6-1 and TRBJ1-5, with D perhaps TRBD1 (5 bases). The CDR3 is made up of 16 amino acids. The V end lost 0 bases, the J end lost 3 bases, and 12 bases lay between the germline ends. Germline V CDR1 and CDR2: MNHNS, SASEGT. The CDR3 loop is CASSEAAWDSNQPQHF. The CDR3 DNA reads as TGTGCCAGCAGTGAAGCCGCTTGGGACTCCAATCAGCCCCAGCATTTT.